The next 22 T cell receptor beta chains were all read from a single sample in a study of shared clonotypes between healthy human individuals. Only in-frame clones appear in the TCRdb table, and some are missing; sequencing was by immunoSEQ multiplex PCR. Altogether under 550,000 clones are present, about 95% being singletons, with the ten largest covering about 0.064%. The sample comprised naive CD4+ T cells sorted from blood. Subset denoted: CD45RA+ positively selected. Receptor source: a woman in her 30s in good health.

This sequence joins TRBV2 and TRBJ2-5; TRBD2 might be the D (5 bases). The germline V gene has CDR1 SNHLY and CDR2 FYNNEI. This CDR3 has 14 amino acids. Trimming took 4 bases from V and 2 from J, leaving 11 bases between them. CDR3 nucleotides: TGTGCCAGCAGTGTGGTTAGGGAGCAAGAGACCCAGTACTTC. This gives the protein CASSVVREQETQYF. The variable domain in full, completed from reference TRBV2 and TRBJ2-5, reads EPEVTQTPSHQVTQMGQEVILRCVPISNHLYFYWYRQILGQKVEFLVSFYNNEISEKSEIFDDQFSVERPDGSNFTLKIRSTKLEDSAMYFCASSVVREQETQYFGPGTRLLVL.

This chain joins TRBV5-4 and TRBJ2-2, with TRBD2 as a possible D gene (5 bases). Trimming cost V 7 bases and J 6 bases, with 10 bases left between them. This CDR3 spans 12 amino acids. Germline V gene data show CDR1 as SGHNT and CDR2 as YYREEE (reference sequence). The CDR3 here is CASLGDAGELFF. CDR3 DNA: TGTGCCAGCCTGGGAGACGCCGGGGAGCTGTTTTTT.

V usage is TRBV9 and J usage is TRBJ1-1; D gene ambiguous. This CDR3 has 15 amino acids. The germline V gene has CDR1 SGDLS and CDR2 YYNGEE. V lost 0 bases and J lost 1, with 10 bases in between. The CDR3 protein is CASSVESSPNTEAFF. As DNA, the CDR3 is TGTGCCAGCAGCGTAGAGAGCAGCCCGAACACTGAAGCTTTCTTT.

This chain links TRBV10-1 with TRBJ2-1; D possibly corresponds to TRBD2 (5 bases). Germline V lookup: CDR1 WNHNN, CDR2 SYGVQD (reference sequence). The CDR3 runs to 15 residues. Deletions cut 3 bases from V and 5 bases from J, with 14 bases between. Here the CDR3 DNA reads TGCGCCAGCAGTGAAGGGCCCGCTAGCCACAATGAGCAGTTCTTC. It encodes CASSEGPASHNEQFF.

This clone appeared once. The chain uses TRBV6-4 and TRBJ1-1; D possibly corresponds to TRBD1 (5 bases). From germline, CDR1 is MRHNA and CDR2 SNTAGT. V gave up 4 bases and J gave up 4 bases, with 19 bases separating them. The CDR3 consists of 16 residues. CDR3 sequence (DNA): TGTGCCAGCAGTGCGTCCCTACAGGCGCTATCCACTGAAGCTTTCTTT. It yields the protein CASSASLQALSTEAFF.

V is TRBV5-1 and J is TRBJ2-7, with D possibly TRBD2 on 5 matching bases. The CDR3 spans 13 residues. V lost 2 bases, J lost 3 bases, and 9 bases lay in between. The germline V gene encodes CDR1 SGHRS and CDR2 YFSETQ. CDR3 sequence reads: CASSFEGYYEQYF. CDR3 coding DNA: TGCGCCAGCAGCTTCGAGGGCTACTACGAGCAGTACTTC. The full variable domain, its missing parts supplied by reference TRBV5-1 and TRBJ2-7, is KAGVTQTPRYLIKTRGQQVTLSCSPISGHRSVSWYQQTPGQGLQFLFEYFSETQRNKGNFPGRFSGRQFSNSRSEMNVSTLELGDSALYLCASSFEGYYEQYFGPGTRLTVT.

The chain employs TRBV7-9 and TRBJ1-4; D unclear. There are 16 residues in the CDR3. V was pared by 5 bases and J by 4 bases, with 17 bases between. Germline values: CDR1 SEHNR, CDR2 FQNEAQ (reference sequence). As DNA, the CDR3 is TGTGCCAGCAGCCCGTCGGACGCTCCTCATAATGAAAAACTGTTTTTT. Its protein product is CASSPSDAPHNEKLFF.

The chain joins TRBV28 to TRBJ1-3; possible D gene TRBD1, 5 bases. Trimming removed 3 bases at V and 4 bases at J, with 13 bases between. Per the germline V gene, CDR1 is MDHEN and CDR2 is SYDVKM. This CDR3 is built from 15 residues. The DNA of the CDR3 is TGTGCCAGCAGTTTGCCGACAGCGGGGGGAAACACCATATATTTT. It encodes CASSLPTAGGNTIYF.

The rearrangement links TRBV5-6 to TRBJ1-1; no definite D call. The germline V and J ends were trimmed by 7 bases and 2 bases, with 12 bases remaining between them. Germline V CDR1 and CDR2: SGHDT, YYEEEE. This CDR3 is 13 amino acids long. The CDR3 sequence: CASALWANTEAFF. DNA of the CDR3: TGTGCCAGCGCTCTCTGGGCCAACACTGAAGCTTTCTTT.

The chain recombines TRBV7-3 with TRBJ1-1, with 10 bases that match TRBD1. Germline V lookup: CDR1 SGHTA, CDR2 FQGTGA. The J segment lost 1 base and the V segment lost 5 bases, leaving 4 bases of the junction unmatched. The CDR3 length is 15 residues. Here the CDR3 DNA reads TGTGCCAGCAGCGCCCGACAGGGGGCGAACACTGAAGCTTTCTTT. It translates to CASSARQGANTEAFF.

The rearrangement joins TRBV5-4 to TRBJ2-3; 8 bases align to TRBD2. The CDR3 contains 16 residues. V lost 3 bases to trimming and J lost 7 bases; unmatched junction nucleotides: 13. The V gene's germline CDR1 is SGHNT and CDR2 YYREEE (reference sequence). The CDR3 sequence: CASSSKTSGSWNTQYF. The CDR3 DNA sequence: TGTGCCAGCAGCTCCAAAACGAGCGGGAGTTGGAATACGCAGTATTTT. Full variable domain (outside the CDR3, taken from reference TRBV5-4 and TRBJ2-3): ETGVTQSPTHLIKTRGQQVTLRCSSQSGHNTVSWYQQALGQGPQFIFQYYREEENGRGNFPPRFSGLQFPNYSSELNVNALELDDSALYLCASSSKTSGSWNTQYFGPGTRLTVL.

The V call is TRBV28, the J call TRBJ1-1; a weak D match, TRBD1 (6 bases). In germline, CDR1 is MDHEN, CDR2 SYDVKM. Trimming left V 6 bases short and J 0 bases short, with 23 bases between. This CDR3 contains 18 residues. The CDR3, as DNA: TGTGCCAGCAGCGCTCAAAAGGGGGGACCCTTTATGAACACTGAAGCTTTCTTT. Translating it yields CASSAQKGGPFMNTEAFF.

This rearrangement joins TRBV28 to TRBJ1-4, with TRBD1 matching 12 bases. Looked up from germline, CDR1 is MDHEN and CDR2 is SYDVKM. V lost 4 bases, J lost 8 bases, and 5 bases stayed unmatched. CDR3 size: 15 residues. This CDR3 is CASSWGQGAGEKLFF. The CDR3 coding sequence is TGTGCCAGCAGTTGGGGACAGGGGGCAGGGGAAAAACTGTTTTTT. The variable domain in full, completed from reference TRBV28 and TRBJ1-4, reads DVKVTQSSRYLVKRTGEKVFLECVQDMDHENMFWYRQDPGLGLRLIYFSYDVKMKEKGDIPEGYSVSREKKERFSLILESASTNQTSMYLCASSWGQGAGEKLFFGSGTQLSVL.

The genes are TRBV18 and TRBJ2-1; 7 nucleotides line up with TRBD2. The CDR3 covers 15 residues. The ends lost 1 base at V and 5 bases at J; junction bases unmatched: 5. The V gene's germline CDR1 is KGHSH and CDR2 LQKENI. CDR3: CASSPQSSGHNEQFF. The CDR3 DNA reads TGTGCCAGCTCACCACAGTCTAGCGGCCACAATGAGCAGTTCTTC.

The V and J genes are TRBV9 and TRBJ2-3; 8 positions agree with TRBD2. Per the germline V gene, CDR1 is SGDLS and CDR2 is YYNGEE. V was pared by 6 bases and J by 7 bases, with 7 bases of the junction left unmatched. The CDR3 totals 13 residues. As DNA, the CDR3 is TGTGCCAGCATGTCTAGCGGGCTGAATACGCAGTATTTT. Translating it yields CASMSSGLNTQYF. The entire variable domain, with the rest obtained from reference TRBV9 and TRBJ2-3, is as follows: DSGVTQTPKHLITATGQRVTLRCSPRSGDLSVYWYQQSLDQGLQFLIQYYNGEERAKGNILERFSAQQFPDLHSELNLSSLELGDSALYFCASMSSGLNTQYFGPGTRLTVL.

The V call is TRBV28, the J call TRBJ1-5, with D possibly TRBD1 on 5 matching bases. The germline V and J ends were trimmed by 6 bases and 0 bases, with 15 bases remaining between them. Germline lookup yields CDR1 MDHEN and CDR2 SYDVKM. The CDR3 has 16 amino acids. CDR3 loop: CASSFGGLYSNQPQHF. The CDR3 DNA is TGTGCCAGCAGCTTCGGGGGTCTCTATAGCAATCAGCCCCAGCATTTT.

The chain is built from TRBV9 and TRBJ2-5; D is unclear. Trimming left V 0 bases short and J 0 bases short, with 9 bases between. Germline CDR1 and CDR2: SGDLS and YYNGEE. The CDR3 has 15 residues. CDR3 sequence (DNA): TGTGCCAGCAGCGTAGATGTTCTGTACCAAGAGACCCAGTACTTC. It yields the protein CASSVDVLYQETQYF.

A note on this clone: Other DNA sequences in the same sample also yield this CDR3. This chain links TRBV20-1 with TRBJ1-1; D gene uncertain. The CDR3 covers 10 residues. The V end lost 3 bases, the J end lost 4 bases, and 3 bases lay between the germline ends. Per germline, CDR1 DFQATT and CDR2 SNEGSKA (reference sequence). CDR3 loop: CSARRTEAFF. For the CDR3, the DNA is TGCAGTGCTAGGCGCACTGAAGCTTTCTTT.

CDR3 in DNA: TGTGCCAGCAGCTTAGTGACAGGTTTTCAAGAGACCCAGTACTTC. Translating it yields CASSLVTGFQETQYF. J is TRBJ2-5 and V is TRBV11-2, with D possibly TRBD1 on 6 matching bases. The CDR3 sequence is 15 residues long. Germline lookup yields CDR1 SGHAT and CDR2 FQNNGV. With 1 base removed from V and 2 bases from J, the gap between germline ends came to 11 bases.

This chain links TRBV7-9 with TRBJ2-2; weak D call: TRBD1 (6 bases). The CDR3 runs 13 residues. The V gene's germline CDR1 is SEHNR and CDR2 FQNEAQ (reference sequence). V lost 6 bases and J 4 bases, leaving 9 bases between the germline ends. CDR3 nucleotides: TGTGCCAGCAGTGAAGGGGGCACCGGGGAGCTGTTTTTT. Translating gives CASSEGGTGELFF.

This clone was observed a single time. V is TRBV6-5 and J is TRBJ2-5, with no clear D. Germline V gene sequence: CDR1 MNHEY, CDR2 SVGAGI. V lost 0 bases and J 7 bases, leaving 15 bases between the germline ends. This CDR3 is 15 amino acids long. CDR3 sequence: CASSYSLRGAGTQYF. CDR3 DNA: TGTGCCAGCAGTTACTCGTTACGCGGCGCCGGGACCCAGTACTTC.

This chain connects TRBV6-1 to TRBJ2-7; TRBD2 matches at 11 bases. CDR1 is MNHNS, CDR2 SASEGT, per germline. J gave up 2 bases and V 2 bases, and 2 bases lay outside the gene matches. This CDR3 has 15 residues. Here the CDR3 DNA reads TGTGCCAGCAGTGAAAAGACTAGCGGGACCTACGAGCAGTACTTC. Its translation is CASSEKTSGTYEQYF.